This record covers a single T cell receptor beta chain. The entry originates in a study of identical twins. Via MiXCR, TCRdb re-called the 5' RACE reads, giving one row per CDR3 protein. The sample contains hundreds of thousands of distinct CDR3 sequences, about 20% of which appear only once. This sample also appeared in a second study, on T cells expressing NK-cell markers. That source notes: Of CD8+ T cells, about 1.0-8% belonged to dominant NKG2C+ clonotypes in six donors.

Sequenced: PBMCs. This receptor was taken from a woman aged 18-35 years in good health.

This CDR3 reads CASRQTGFEQETQYF. CDR3 in DNA: TGTGCCAGCAGGCAGACAGGGTTCGAACAAGAGACCCAGTACTTC. This chain links TRBV12-3 or TRBV12-4 with TRBJ2-5, with TRBD1 matching over 7 bases. CDR3 length equals 15 residues. V lost 6 bases and J lost 2; bases outside the gene matches: 9.